These 28 T cell receptor beta chains were sequenced from one sample in a study of long-term antiretroviral therapy in people with HIV. Researchers report immunoSEQ v3.0 was run at survey level. Profiling relied on immunoSEQ multiplex PCR, and the TCRdb table lists in-frame clones only, not all of them. This table holds about 17,000 clones, approximately 85% found once. The source was unsorted PBMCs, collected at the start of antiretroviral therapy. Receptor source: a man aged 25 to 45 with HIV.

The chain is built from TRBV19 and TRBJ2-7, with 9 bases that match TRBD1. The CDR3 is 14 residues long. In germline, CDR1 is LNHDA, CDR2 SQIVND (reference sequence). V trimming: 6 bases; J trimming: 2 bases; junction bases outside the gene matches: 5. In DNA form, the CDR3 reads TGTGCCAGTAGGACAACAGGGGGCGCCTACGAGCAGTACTTC. Protein product: CASRTTGGAYEQYF.

On this clone: Other DNA sequences from this sample encode an identical CDR3 as well. This chain joins TRBV6-5 and TRBJ2-2; TRBD1 aligns across 9 bases. This CDR3 region has 14 residues. J was trimmed by 5 bases and V by 4 bases; bases with no gene match: 2. Germline V lookup: CDR1 MNHEY, CDR2 SVGAGI. Written as DNA, the CDR3 is TGTGCCAGCAGTTCAGGACAGGGGACCGGGGAGCTGTTTTTT. Protein: CASSSGQGTGELFF.

This clone was observed a handful of times. The chain uses TRBV7-9 and TRBJ2-7; the D is unclear. The CDR3 has 12 residues. Germline CDR1 reads SEHNR; CDR2 reads FQNEAQ (reference sequence). V was clipped by 7 bases and J by 3 bases, with 10 bases between them. CDR3 nucleotide sequence: TGTGCCAGCACCCTAGACCGCTACGAGCAGTACTTC. Protein sequence: CASTLDRYEQYF.

The chain links TRBV6-5 to TRBJ2-1; D ambiguous. The V end lost 6 bases, the J end lost 9 bases, and 15 bases lay between the germline ends. CDR3 size: 13 residues. CDR1 and CDR2 (germline): MNHEY, SVGAGI. CDR3 in DNA: TGTGCCAGCAGGGTTCTAGGCTTCAGTGAGCAGTTCTTC. The encoded protein is CASRVLGFSEQFF.

The V and J genes are TRBV2 and TRBJ1-1; D is ambiguous. CDR1 SNHLY and CDR2 FYNNEI come from the germline V gene. The CDR3 is 13 amino acids. The V end was cut by 4 bases, the J end by 4 bases, with 10 bases between. The CDR3 region has the DNA TGTGCCAGCAGTGTCTCCCGGGCCACTGAAGCTTTCTTT. It specifies CASSVSRATEAFF.

CDR3 sequence (DNA): TGTGCCAGCAGCGACAAGAGGGGTGCCTACGAGCAGTACTTC. This gives the protein CASSDKRGAYEQYF. The chain employs TRBV7-2 and TRBJ2-7, with D perhaps being TRBD1 or TRBD2 (5 bases each). Germline loops: CDR1 SGHTA, CDR2 FQGNSA. With 5 bases removed from V and 2 bases from J, the gap between germline ends came to 13 bases. The CDR3 loop spans 14 amino acids.

This clone occurred a few times. The gene calls are TRBV7-6 and TRBJ2-1; D possibly uses TRBD1 or TRBD2 (5 bases each). The CDR3 has 16 amino acids. V shed 6 bases and J shed 2 bases, with 17 bases lying between them. Germline assignment: CDR1 SGHVS and CDR2 FNYEAQ. CDR3 sequence (DNA): TGTGCCAGCAGTCGTAGTGGGCAGGGACCCTACAATGAGCAGTTCTTC. Its translation: CASSRSGQGPYNEQFF.

V usage is TRBV6-5 and J usage is TRBJ1-2; 9 bases fit TRBD1. Germline CDR1 and CDR2: MNHEY and SVGAGI. Germline trimming cut 2 bases from V and 8 bases from J; bases unmatched to any gene: 3. This CDR3 has 13 amino acids. The DNA of the CDR3 is TGTGCCAGCAGTTACGGACAGGGGAAGGGCTACACCTTC. Translation gives CASSYGQGKGYTF.

The V call is TRBV28, the J call TRBJ1-3; no clear D. Trimming took off 7 bases at V and 4 bases at J, with 11 bases between the two ends. Per the germline V gene, CDR1 is MDHEN and CDR2 is SYDVKM. This CDR3 spans 13 amino acids. The CDR3: CASTLGGGNTIYF. The CDR3 DNA follows: TGTGCCAGCACCTTAGGAGGGGGAAACACCATATATTTT.

This CDR3 is CASSPLGAGEQYF. CDR3 sequence (DNA): TGTGCCAGCTCACCATTAGGGGCCGGCGAGCAGTACTTC. This chain links TRBV18 with TRBJ2-7; weak D call: TRBD1 (5 bases). This CDR3 comprises 13 residues. Trimming stripped 2 bases from V and 6 bases from J, with 11 bases between. The germline V gene encodes CDR1 KGHSH and CDR2 LQKENI.

The CDR3 DNA sequence: TGCGCCAGCAGCTTGCAGCTGGGGCGGTCGCCTGAAGCTTTCTTT. This sequence encodes CASSLQLGRSPEAFF. This chain uses TRBV5-1 with TRBJ1-1; possible D gene TRBD1, 5 bases. The CDR3 covers 15 residues. In germline, CDR1 is SGHRS, CDR2 YFSETQ. V was trimmed by 1 base and J by 6 bases, leaving 16 bases between them.

This clone occurred a few times. In DNA form, the CDR3 reads TGTGCCAGCAGTCCCCGACTAGCTTACAATGAGCAGTTCTTC. It translates to CASSPRLAYNEQFF. The chain combines TRBV28 with TRBJ2-1; TRBD2 matches 7 bases. Germline values: CDR1 MDHEN, CDR2 SYDVKM. The junction had 5 bases not matched to a gene; V was cut back by 5 bases and J by 4 bases. CDR3 length: 14 residues.

Here the CDR3 reads CASSSTVSHQETQYF. The CDR3 region has the DNA TGCGCCAGCAGCTCGACGGTATCCCACCAAGAGACCCAGTACTTC. This chain connects TRBV5-1 to TRBJ2-5; D gene uncertain. The CDR3 is 15 residues long. In germline, CDR1 is SGHRS, CDR2 YFSETQ. Trimming stripped 3 bases from V and 0 bases from J, with 12 bases between.

The chain recombines TRBV28 with TRBJ1-4; TRBD1 agrees at 7 bases. The CDR3 runs to 15 residues. Germline V gene sequence: CDR1 MDHEN, CDR2 SYDVKM. V shed 8 bases, J shed 7 bases, and the junction held 13 bases outside the gene matches. The CDR3 DNA sequence: TGTGCCAGCCTCCTTTCGGGACAGCCACTTGAAAAACTGTTTTTT. This translates into CASLLSGQPLEKLFF. The variable domain in full, with the rest retrieved from reference TRBV28 and TRBJ1-4, is DVKVTQSSRYLVKRTGEKVFLECVQDMDHENMFWYRQDPGLGLRLIYFSYDVKMKEKGDIPEGYSVSREKKERFSLILESASTNQTSMYLCASLLSGQPLEKLFFGSGTQLSVL.

The chain joins TRBV30 to TRBJ1-1; no firm D call. The CDR3 totals 12 residues. Between the trimmed V and J ends, which lost 4 bases and 0 bases, there was a span of 6 bases. Germline assignment: CDR1 GTSNPN and CDR2 SVGIG (reference sequence). CDR3 nucleotides: TGTGCCTGGACCCACCTGAACACTGAAGCTTTCTTT. Amino acid sequence: CAWTHLNTEAFF.

The chain joins TRBV5-1 to TRBJ2-3, with D possibly being TRBD1 or TRBD2 (5 bases each). The CDR3 length is 13 residues. The ends were cut back, 5 bases at V and 5 bases at J, with 12 bases in the middle. Germline CDR1 is SGHRS and CDR2 is YFSETQ. CDR3 DNA sequence: TGCGCCAGCAGTCCCCCAGGGAGAGATACGCAGTATTTT. Amino acids: CASSPPGRDTQYF.

The chain employs TRBV5-3 and TRBJ2-1; D possibly corresponds to TRBD2 (5 bases). TRBV5-3 is recorded as an ORF, its role being uncertain. The CDR3 spans 15 residues. With 4 bases removed from V and 1 base from J, the gap between germline ends came to 12 bases. This chain's CDR3 is CARSPRKRSYNEQFF. CDR3 nucleotides: TGTGCCAGAAGCCCACGGAAGCGGTCCTACAATGAGCAGTTCTTC.

The rearrangement uses TRBV6-5 and TRBJ2-7; D not resolved. Trimming pared 4 bases from V and 3 bases from J, leaving 13 bases between. CDR3 length: 14 residues. The V gene's germline CDR1 is MNHEY and CDR2 SVGAGI. The CDR3: CASSFGKGVYEQYF. CDR3 nucleotide sequence: TGTGCCAGCAGTTTTGGGAAGGGCGTCTACGAGCAGTACTTC.

The V and J genes are TRBV19 and TRBJ1-1, with TRBD1 as a possible D gene (5 bases). CDR3 length: 16 residues. V lost 1 base and J lost 0, with 12 bases in between. Germline CDR1 is LNHDA and CDR2 is SQIVND (reference sequence). The CDR3: CASSIGGGFMNTEAFF. DNA for the CDR3: TGTGCCAGTAGTATAGGGGGCGGTTTCATGAACACTGAAGCTTTCTTT. The full variable domain, completed using reference TRBV19 and TRBJ1-1, is DGGITQSPKYLFRKEGQNVTLSCEQNLNHDAMYWYRQDPGQGLRLIYYSQIVNDFQKGDIAEGYSVSREKKESFPLTVTSAQKNPTAFYLCASSIGGGFMNTEAFFGQGTRLTVV.

This clone was recorded a few times. The chain links TRBV27 to TRBJ1-6; D possibly corresponds to TRBD1 (6 bases). The CDR3 runs to 14 residues. V was clipped by 2 bases and J by 9 bases, with 11 bases between them. The germline V gene encodes CDR1 MNHEY and CDR2 SMNVEV (reference sequence). The CDR3 region has the DNA TGTGCCAGCAGTTTACCGACAGGTCTTTCACCCCTCCACTTT. It encodes CASSLPTGLSPLHF.

V usage is TRBV9 and J usage is TRBJ1-1; D remains ambiguous. There are 15 residues in the CDR3. Germline CDR1 reads SGDLS; CDR2 reads YYNGEE. Trimming removed 0 bases from V and 1 base from J, with 10 bases in between. Here the CDR3 DNA reads TGTGCCAGCAGCGTAGGAGGCCGACCGAACACTGAAGCTTTCTTT. This translates into CASSVGGRPNTEAFF.

This rearrangement joins TRBV19 to TRBJ2-2; maybe TRBD1 (6 bases). The germline V and J ends were trimmed by 5 bases and 3 bases, with 13 bases remaining between them. This CDR3 is built from 15 residues. Germline CDR1 reads LNHDA; CDR2 reads SQIVND (reference sequence). CDR3 nucleotides: TGTGCCAGTAGTTTGGACAGTCGGGACACCGGGGAGCTGTTTTTT. It translates to CASSLDSRDTGELFF.

The genes are TRBV19 and TRBJ2-7; possibly TRBD1 or TRBD2 for D (5 bases each). Between the trimmed V and J ends, which lost 2 bases and 3 bases, there was a span of 8 bases. Germline V lookup: CDR1 LNHDA, CDR2 SQIVND (reference sequence). This CDR3 contains 13 residues. The CDR3 is CASSIRDLYEQYF. In DNA form, the CDR3 reads TGTGCCAGTAGTATACGGGACCTCTACGAGCAGTACTTC.

This clone showed up just a few times. The V call is TRBV29-1, the J call TRBJ1-2; D possibly corresponds to TRBD1 (5 bases). This CDR3 is built from 15 residues. The V end lost 0 bases, the J end lost 3 bases, and 14 bases lay between the germline ends. The germline V gene encodes CDR1 SQVTM and CDR2 ANQGSEA. This CDR3 reads CSVEDRQIIDYGYTF. CDR3 coding DNA: TGCAGCGTTGAAGATAGACAGATAATAGACTATGGCTACACCTTC.

This clone was observed once. The rearrangement links TRBV4-3 to TRBJ1-3, with 7 positions matching TRBD1. Germline V gene lookup returns CDR1 LGHNA and CDR2 YSLEER. V dropped 4 bases and J dropped 3; count of bases not matched to a gene: 18. This CDR3 has 19 amino acids. CDR3 bases: TGCGCCAGCAGCCGCGATCGGGGACAGCTAAGGGGCGGTGGAAACACCATATATTTT. Protein product: CASSRDRGQLRGGGNTIYF.

The chain carries TRBV13 and TRBJ2-7; no clear D gene. Germline V gives CDR1 PRHDT, CDR2 FYEKMQ (reference sequence). This CDR3 has 14 residues. The ends were cut back, 3 bases at V and 5 bases at J, with 14 bases in the middle. The CDR3 DNA is TGTGCCAGCAGCTTCGCGGAATGGCCTAACGAGCAGTACTTC. As protein: CASSFAEWPNEQYF.

The rearrangement uses TRBV4-3 and TRBJ2-5; D uncertain. Trimming removed 0 bases at V and 0 bases at J, with 5 bases between. This CDR3 spans 14 amino acids. Germline V CDR1 and CDR2: LGHNA, YSLEER. This chain's CDR3 is CASSQEWNQETQYF. DNA of the CDR3: TGCGCCAGCAGCCAAGAATGGAACCAAGAGACCCAGTACTTC.

The rearrangement links TRBV28 to TRBJ2-3; weak D call: TRBD2 (7 bases). The CDR3 runs to 17 residues. Germline-derived CDR1 and CDR2 are MDHEN and SYDVKM. The germline V and J ends were trimmed by 6 bases and 4 bases, with 23 bases remaining between them. The CDR3 sequence is CASSKWGLGGGPDTQYF. CDR3 DNA: TGTGCCAGCAGCAAATGGGGGCTGGGAGGGGGGCCAGATACGCAGTATTTT.